This T cell receptor beta chain was observed in a study of cytomegalovirus exposure and HLA in healthy donors. Study observations and caveats: The study recorded about 150 TCR beta chains that were cytomegalovirus-associated.

Details on this clone: Its cognate antigen is unknown.

Germline V gene sequence: CDR1 SEHNR, CDR2 FQNEAQ (reference sequence). This CDR3 is built from 16 residues. The V gene lost 2 bases and the J gene lost 0 bases, with 13 bases spanning the gap. Primers included in the PCR were 60 Vbeta and 13 Jbeta primers. Authors' methods: Later, about 80 million unique TCR beta chains were counted in an analysis, and some 11 million of them were shared. The method was immunoSEQ multiplex PCR; TCRdb's version includes in-frame clones alone and lacks a portion of them. V, J and clone size are those of that table, while D and trimming were read from the DNA. This sample has 55,000 to 70,000 clones, with 83% found just once.

The sequence was obtained from a human donor in good health. The V and J genes are TRBV7-9 and TRBJ1-1, with D uncertain. The sample comprised PBMCs. The CDR3 sequence: CASSLSARTMNTEAFF. CDR3 bases: TGTGCCAGCAGCTTATCGGCAAGAACTATGAACACTGAAGCTTTCTTT. The full variable domain, rest sourced from reference TRBV7-9 and TRBJ1-1, is DTGVSQNPRHKITKRGQNVTFRCDPISEHNRLYWYRQTLGQGPEFLTYFQNEAQLEKSRLLSDRFSAERPKGSFSTLEIQRTEQGDSAMYLCASSLSARTMNTEAFFGQGTRLTVV.